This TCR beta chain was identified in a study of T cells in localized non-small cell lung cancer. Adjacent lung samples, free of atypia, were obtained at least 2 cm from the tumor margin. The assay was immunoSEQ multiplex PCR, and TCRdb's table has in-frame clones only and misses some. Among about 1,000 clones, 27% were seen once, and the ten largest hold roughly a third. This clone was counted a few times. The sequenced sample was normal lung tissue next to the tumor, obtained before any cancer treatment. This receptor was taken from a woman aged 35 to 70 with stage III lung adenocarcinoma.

The CDR3 reads CASSPGQESYEQFF. CDR3 DNA sequence: TGCGCCAGCAGTCCTGGACAGGAAAGCTATGAGCAGTTCTTC. The chain is built from TRBV10-1 and TRBJ2-1; 7 positions match TRBD1. The CDR3 contains 14 residues. Germline V gene data show CDR1 as WNHNN and CDR2 as SYGVQD (reference sequence). Unmatched junction bases numbered 9, after V lost 5 bases and J lost 8 bases.